The source of this T cell receptor beta chain is a study of radiotherapy plus CTLA-4 blockade in lung cancer. Study details: Of all patients, around 19% responded objectively and approximately 29% showed disease control. General observations from the study: Once radiotherapy plus ipilimumab had been given, TCR clones derived from tumor expanded in blood. Reports state that early shifts in blood T cell clones, with interferon-beta, best predicted response.

CDR1 and CDR2 (germline): DFQATT, SNEGSKA (reference sequence). The CDR3 runs 11 residues. As concerns this clone: Its target is unknown.

Clones were read by immunoSEQ multiplex PCR, and TCRdb kept only the in-frame ones, dropping some. The table includes tens of thousands of clones, around 79% detected once. The TCR comes from a human donor with non-small cell lung cancer who had a complete response to radiotherapy plus ipilimumab. The sequences come from peripheral blood, collected from a patient treated with radiotherapy plus ipilimumab. The rearrangement joins TRBV20-1 to TRBJ2-7; 7 positions agree with TRBD1. The CDR3 sequence is CRTGILDEQYF. The CDR3 nucleotides are TGCAGGACAGGGATTCTGGACGAGCAGTACTTC.